What follows is one T cell receptor (beta chain) and its context. This sample stems from a study of OX40 agonist ivuxolimab in advanced cancers. Study-wide context: As their treatment, patients were administered ivuxolimab, an agonistic anti-OX40 (CD134) antibody. Dose-escalation cases comprised hepatocellular carcinoma, melanoma, renal cell or head and neck cancer.

The method was immunoSEQ multiplex PCR; TCRdb's version includes in-frame clones alone and lacks a portion of them. The sample has 60,000 or so clones, approximately 87% seen once; the top ten hold about 5.1%. The investigators sampled blood at baseline, at cycle 4 day 1, and at cycle 7 day 1. The CDR3 loop spans 13 amino acids. Germline CDR1 and CDR2: MNHNS and SASEGT. Trimming took off 4 bases at V and 3 bases at J, with 10 bases between the two ends. This chain joins TRBV6-1 and TRBJ2-7; no definite D call. Sequencing used CD4+ or CD8+ T cells sorted from blood, obtained in a trial of the OX40 agonist ivuxolimab. This receptor was identified in an adult with an advanced solid tumor such as melanoma, head and neck, liver or kidney cancer. CDR3 sequence: CASSAADFYEQYF. For the CDR3, the DNA is TGTGCCAGCAGTGCCGCAGACTTCTACGAGCAGTACTTC.